The clone carrying this TCR beta chain showed up just a few times. Its antigen is undetermined. The cDNA was produced through 5'RACE with 10-nucleotide random UMIs. Via MiXCR, TCRdb re-called the 5' RACE reads, giving one row per CDR3 protein. The sample yields 100,000 or so distinct CDR3 sequences, roughly 3.5% seen once. The data were obtained in a study of neurological immune-mediated disorders. Study-level background: Among the approximately 35 patients with multiple sclerosis, some 31 were relapsing-remitting, while 3 were secondary progressive. Broader study findings: Across subjects, expanded clones had no CDR3 amino acid sequences in common, pointing to private repertoires in all groups.

The germline V gene has CDR1 SGHRS and CDR2 YFSETQ. V lost 0 bases and J 3 bases, leaving 10 bases between the germline ends. This CDR3 has 14 amino acids. The source is a young woman with multiple sclerosis. The specimen sequenced was PBMCs. The V gene is TRBV5-1, the J gene TRBJ2-7; D is ambiguous. DNA for the CDR3: TGCGCCAGCAGCTTGGGCGCGGCCGTCTACGAGCAGTACTTC. This sequence encodes CASSLGAAVYEQYF.